Listed below are T cell receptor beta chains from one sample, sequenced in a study of blood T cell repertoires in COVID-19. The repertoire was sequenced with immunoSEQ multiplex PCR; TCRdb's copy has only in-frame clones and lacks some. The sample consists of some 290,000 clones, around 78% of them appearing once. Sequences were obtained from peripheral blood. All receptors come from a man in his sixties who had recovered from COVID-19. Each CDR3 is given with its conserved first and last residue. A D gene is named only where the DNA matches it firmly. Some rows have no size entry. The others give once, few or many, or a class for an expanded clone.

v_gene	d_gene	abundance	j_gene	CDR3aa	CDR3nt
TRBV19	.	once	TRBJ2-1	CASSSYVGGADNEQFF	TGTGCCAGTAGTTCCTATGTGGGGGGAGCAGACAATGAGCAGTTCTTC
TRBV24-1	TRBD1	.	TRBJ2-1	CATSDAGQGSYNEQFF	TGTGCCACCAGTGATGCAGGACAGGGGTCATACAATGAGCAGTTCTTC
TRBV7-6	TRBD1	.	TRBJ1-5	CASSPWDRGRVSNQPQHF	TGTGCCAGCAGCCCATGGGACAGGGGGCGCGTGAGCAATCAGCCCCAGCATTTT
TRBV6-1	.	.	TRBJ2-3	CASSGFLATGTDTQYF	TGTGCCAGCAGTGGGTTTCTAGCAACGGGCACAGATACGCAGTATTTT
TRBV4-1	.	.	TRBJ1-5	CASSQSLQASNQPQHF	TGCGCCAGCAGCCAAAGCCTACAGGCGAGCAATCAGCCCCAGCATTTT
TRBV7-8	.	.	TRBJ2-3	CASSPGLYTQYF	TGTGCCAGCAGCCCAGGGTTATATACGCAGTATTTT
TRBV19	TRBD1	.	TRBJ2-2	CASRTGTATGELFF	TGTGCCAGTAGGACCGGGACAGCCACCGGGGAGCTGTTTTTT
TRBV6-4	.	.	TRBJ1-1	CASSKEGHPNTEAFF	TGTGCCAGCAGTAAGGAAGGACATCCGAACACTGAAGCTTTCTTT
TRBV3-1/TRBV3-2	TRBD2	once	TRBJ2-7	CASSQDFRLAGVGEQYF	TGTGCCAGCAGCCAAGATTTTAGGCTAGCGGGAGTTGGGGAGCAGTACTTC
TRBV4-2	TRBD1	many	TRBJ1-2	CASSHLQGINYGYTF	TGTGCCAGCAGCCACTTACAGGGGATTAACTATGGCTACACCTTC
TRBV29-1	TRBD1	.	TRBJ1-5	CSVRTGGAGQPQHF	TGCAGCGTTCGAACAGGGGGCGCAGGTCAGCCCCAGCATTTT
TRBV5-1	TRBD2	.	TRBJ2-7	CASSFGPTSGRGGYEQYF	TGCGCCAGCAGCTTTGGCCCGACTAGCGGGAGGGGTGGCTACGAGCAGTACTTC
TRBV28	TRBD1	few	TRBJ1-1	CASSIPRGQTEAFF	TGTGCCAGCAGCATACCCAGGGGGCAAACTGAAGCTTTCTTT
TRBV5-4	TRBD2	.	TRBJ2-5	CASSFLAGGGETQYF	TGTGCCAGCAGCTTTTTAGCGGGAGGAGGCGAGACCCAGTACTTC
TRBV10-2	.	.	TRBJ1-2	CASSEQVSYGYTF	TGCGCCAGCAGTGAGCAGGTTAGCTATGGCTACACCTTC
TRBV6-5	.	.	TRBJ1-6	CASSYSRQGNSPLHF	TGTGCCAGCAGTTACTCGAGGCAGGGGAATTCACCCCTCCACTTT
TRBV30	TRBD1	.	TRBJ2-7	CAWDRGHEQYF	TGTGCCTGGGACAGGGGACACGAGCAGTACTTC
TRBV2	TRBD1	.	TRBJ1-6	CASTYPDRGGRGYNSPLHF	TGTGCCAGCACCTACCCCGACAGGGGGGGAAGGGGTTATAATTCACCCCTCCACTTT
TRBV24-1	.	.	TRBJ1-2	CATSEPGRPEESGYTF	TGTGCCACCAGTGAACCTGGACGGCCGGAGGAGTCTGGCTACACCTTC